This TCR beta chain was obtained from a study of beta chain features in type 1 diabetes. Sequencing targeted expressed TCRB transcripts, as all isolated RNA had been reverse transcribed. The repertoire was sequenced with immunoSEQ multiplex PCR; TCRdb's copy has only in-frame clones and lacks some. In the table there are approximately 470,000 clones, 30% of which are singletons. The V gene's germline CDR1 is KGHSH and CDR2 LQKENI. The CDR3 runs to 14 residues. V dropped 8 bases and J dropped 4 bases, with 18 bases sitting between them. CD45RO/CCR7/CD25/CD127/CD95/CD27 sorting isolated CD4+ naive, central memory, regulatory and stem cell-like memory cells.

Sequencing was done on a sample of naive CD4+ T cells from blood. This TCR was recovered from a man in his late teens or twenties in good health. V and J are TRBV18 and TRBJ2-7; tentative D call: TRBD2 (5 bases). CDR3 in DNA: TGTGCCAGCAGCGGTCCGCGGGCTGAGTACGAGCAGTACTTC. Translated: CASSGPRAEYEQYF.